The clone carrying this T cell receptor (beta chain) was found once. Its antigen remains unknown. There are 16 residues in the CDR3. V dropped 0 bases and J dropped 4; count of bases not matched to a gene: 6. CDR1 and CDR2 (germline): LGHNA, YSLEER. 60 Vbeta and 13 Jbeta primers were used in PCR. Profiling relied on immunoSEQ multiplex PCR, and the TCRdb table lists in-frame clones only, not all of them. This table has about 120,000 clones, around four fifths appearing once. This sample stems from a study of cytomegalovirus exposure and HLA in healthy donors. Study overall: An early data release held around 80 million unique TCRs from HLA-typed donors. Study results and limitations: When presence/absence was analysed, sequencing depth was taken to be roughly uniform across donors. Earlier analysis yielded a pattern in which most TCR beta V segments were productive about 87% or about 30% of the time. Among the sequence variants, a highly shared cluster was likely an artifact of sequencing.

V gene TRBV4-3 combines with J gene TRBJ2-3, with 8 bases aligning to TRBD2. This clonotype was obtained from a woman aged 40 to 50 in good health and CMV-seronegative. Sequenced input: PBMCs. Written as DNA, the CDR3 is TGCGCCAGCAGCCAAGATCCGGGACTAGGCTCAGATACGCAGTATTTT. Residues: CASSQDPGLGSDTQYF.